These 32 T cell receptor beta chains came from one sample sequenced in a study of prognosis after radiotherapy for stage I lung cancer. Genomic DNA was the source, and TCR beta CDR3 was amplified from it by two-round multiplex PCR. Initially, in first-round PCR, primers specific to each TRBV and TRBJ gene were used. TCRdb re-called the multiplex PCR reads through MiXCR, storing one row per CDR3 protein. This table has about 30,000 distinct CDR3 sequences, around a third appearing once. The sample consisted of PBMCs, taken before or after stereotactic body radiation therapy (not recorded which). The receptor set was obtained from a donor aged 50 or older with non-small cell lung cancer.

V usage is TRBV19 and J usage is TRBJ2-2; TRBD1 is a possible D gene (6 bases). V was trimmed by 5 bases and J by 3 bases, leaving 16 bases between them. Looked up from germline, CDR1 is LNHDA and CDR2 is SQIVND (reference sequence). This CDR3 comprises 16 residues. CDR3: CASSPLPGQDTGELFF. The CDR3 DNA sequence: TGTGCCAGTAGTCCTTTACCGGGACAAGACACCGGGGAGCTGTTTTTT.

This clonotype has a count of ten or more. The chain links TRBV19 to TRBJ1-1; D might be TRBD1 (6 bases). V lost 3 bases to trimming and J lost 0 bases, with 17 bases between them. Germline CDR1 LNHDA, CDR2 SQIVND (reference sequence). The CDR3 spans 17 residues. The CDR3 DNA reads TGTGCCAGTAGTATGGAAACAGGGCGTATCATGAACACTGAAGCTTTCTTT. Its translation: CASSMETGRIMNTEAFF. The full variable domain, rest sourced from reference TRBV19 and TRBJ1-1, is DGGITQSPKYLFRKEGQNVTLSCEQNLNHDAMYWYRQDPGQGLRLIYYSQIVNDFQKGDIAEGYSVSREKKESFPLTVTSAQKNPTAFYLCASSMETGRIMNTEAFFGQGTRLTVV.

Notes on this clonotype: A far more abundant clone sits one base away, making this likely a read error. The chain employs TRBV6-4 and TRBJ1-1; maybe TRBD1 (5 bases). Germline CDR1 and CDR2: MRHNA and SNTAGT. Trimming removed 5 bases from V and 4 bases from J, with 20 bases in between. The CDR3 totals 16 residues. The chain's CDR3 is CASSLTSTRGCTEAFF. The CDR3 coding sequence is TGTGCCAGCAGTCTCACTTCGACAAGGGGCTGCACTGAAGCTTTCTTT.

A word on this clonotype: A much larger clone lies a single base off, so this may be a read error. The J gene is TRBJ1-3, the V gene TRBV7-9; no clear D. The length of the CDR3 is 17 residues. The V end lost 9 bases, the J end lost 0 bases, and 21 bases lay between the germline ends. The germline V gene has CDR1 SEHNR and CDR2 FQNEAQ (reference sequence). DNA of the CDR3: TGTGCCAGAAGCCCTAGGTCCCCCCGGGTCTCTGGAAACACCATATATTTT. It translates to CARSPRSPRVSGNTIYF.

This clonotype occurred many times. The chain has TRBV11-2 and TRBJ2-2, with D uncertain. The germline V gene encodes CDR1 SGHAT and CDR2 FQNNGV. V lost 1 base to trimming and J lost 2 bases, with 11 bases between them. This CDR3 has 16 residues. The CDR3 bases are TGTGCCAGCAGCTTAGTCGGTTCTAAAAACACCGGGGAGCTGTTTTTT. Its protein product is CASSLVGSKNTGELFF.

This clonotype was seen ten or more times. The CDR3 sequence: CASSIGGDRVSRSNQPQHF. The CDR3 bases are TGTGCCAGTAGTATAGGGGGGGACAGGGTCAGTAGAAGCAATCAGCCCCAGCATTTT. The chain employs TRBV19 and TRBJ1-5; 9 bases fit TRBD1. The V gene's germline CDR1 is LNHDA and CDR2 SQIVND (reference sequence). The ends lost 1 base at V and 1 base at J; junction bases unmatched: 11. The length of the CDR3 is 19 residues.

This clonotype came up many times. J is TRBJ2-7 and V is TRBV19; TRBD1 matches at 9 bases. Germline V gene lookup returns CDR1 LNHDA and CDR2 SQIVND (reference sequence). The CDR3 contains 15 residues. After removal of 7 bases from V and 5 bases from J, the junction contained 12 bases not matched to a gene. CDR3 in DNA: TGTGCCAGTAAAAATACCGGGACAGGGAGGGACGAGCAGTACTTC. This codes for CASKNTGTGRDEQYF.

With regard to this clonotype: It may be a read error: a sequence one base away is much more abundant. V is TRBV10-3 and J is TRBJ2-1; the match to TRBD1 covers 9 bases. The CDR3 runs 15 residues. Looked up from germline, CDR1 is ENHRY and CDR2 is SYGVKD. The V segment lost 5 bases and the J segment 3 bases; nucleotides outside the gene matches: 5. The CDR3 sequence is CAISRGTGIYNEQFF. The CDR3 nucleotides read TGTGCCATCAGTAGAGGGACAGGGATCTACAATGAGCAGTTCTTC.

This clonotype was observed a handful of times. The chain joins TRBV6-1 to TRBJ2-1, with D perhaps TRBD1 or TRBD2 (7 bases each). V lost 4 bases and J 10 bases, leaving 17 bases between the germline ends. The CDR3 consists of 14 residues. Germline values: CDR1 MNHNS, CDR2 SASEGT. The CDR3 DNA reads TGTGCCAGCAGTGGTGGGAGGGGGCCATGGGAGCAGTTCTTC. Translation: CASSGGRGPWEQFF.

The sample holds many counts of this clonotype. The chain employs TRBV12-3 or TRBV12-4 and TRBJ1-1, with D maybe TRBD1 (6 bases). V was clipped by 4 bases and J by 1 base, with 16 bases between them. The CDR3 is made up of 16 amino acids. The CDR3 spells CASSSGFKGGNTEAFF. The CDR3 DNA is TGTGCCAGCAGTTCCGGGTTTAAGGGGGGGAACACTGAAGCTTTCTTT.

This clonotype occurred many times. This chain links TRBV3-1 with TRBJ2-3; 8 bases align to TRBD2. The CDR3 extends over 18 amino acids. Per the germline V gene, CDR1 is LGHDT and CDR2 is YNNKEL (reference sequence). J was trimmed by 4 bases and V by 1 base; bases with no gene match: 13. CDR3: CASSQGASFGRAADTQYF. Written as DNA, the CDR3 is TGTGCCAGCAGCCAAGGGGCATCCTTCGGGAGGGCCGCAGATACGCAGTATTTT.

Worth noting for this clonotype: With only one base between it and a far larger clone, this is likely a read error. This CDR3 reads CASTTPGVYVYTF. CDR3 bases: TGTGCCAGCACCACCCCAGGGGTTTATGTCTACACCTTC. The chain employs TRBV6-2 or TRBV6-3 and TRBJ1-2, with D possibly matching TRBD1 (6 bases). The CDR3 covers 13 residues. CDR1 MNHEY and CDR2 SVGEGT come from the germline V gene.

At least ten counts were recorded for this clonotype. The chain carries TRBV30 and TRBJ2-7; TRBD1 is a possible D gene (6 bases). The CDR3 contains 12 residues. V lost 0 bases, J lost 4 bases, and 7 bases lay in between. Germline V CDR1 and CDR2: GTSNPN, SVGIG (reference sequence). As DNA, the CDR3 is TGTGCCTGGAGTGTCACAGGGTACGAGCAGTACTTC. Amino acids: CAWSVTGYEQYF.

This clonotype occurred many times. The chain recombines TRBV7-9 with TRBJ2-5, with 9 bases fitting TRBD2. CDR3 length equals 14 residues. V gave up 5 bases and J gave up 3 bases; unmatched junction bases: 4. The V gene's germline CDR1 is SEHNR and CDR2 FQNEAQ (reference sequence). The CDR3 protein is CASSQTSGKETQYF. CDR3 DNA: TGTGCCAGCAGCCAGACTAGCGGAAAAGAGACCCAGTACTTC.

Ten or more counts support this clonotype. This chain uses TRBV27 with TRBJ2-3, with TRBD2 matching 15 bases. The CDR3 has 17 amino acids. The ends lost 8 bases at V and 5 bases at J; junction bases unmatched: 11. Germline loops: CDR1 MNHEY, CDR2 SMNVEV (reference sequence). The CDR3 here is CASARTSGGAERDTQYF. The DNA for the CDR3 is TGTGCCAGCGCTCGGACTAGCGGGGGGGCCGAGAGAGATACGCAGTATTTT.

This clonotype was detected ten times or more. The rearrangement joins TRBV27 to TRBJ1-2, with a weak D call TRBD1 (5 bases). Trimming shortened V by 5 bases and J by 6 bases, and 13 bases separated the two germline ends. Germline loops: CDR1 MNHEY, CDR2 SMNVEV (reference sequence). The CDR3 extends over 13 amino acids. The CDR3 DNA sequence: TGTGCCAGCAGTACCCGGGACGAGAATGGCTACACCTTC. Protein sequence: CASSTRDENGYTF.

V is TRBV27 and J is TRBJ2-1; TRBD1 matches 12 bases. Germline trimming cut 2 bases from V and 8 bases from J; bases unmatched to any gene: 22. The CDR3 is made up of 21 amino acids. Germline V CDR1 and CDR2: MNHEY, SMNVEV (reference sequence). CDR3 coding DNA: TGTGCCAGCAGTTTAAGTAGGGGGGACAGGGGGCTGAGGGGCGATCGTTATGAGCAGTTCTTC. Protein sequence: CASSLSRGDRGLRGDRYEQFF.

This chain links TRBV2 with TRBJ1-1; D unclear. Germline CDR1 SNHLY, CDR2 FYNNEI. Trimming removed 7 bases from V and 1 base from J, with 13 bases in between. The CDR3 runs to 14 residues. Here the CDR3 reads CASTITERNTEAFF. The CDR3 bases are TGTGCCAGCACTATAACAGAAAGGAACACTGAAGCTTTCTTT.

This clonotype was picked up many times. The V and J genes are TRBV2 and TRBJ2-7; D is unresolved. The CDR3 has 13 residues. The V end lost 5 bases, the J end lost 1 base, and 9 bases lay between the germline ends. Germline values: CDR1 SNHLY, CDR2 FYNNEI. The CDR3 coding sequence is TGTGCCAGCAGTCCCCCTCGGTCCTACGAGCAGTACTTC. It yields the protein CASSPPRSYEQYF.

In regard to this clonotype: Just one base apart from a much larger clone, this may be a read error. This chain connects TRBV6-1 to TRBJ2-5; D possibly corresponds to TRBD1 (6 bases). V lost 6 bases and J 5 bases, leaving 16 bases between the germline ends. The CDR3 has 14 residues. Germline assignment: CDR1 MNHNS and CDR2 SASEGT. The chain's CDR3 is CASRKQGYEETQYF. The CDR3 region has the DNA TGTGCCAGCAGAAAACAGGGTTATGAGGAGACCCAGTACTTC.

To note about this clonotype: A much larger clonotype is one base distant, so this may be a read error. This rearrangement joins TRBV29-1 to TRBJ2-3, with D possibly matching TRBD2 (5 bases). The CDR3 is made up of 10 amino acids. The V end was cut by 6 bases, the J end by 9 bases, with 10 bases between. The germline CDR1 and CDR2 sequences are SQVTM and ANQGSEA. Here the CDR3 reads CSVGSGTQYF. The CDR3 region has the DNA TGCAGCGTGGGCTCGGGAACGCAGTATTTT.

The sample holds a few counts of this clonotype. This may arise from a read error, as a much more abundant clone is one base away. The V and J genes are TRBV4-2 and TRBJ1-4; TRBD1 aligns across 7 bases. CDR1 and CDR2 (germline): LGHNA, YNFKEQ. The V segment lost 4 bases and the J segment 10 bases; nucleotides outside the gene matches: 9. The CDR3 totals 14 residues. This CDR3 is CASSPRQGDVKLFF. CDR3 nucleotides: TGTGCCAGCAGCCCTCGACAGGGTGATGTAAAACTGTTTTTT.

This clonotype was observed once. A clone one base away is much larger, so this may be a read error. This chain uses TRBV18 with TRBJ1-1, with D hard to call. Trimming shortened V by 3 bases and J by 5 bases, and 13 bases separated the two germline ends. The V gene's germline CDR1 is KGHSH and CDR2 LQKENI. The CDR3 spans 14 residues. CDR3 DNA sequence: TGTGCCAGCTCACCCCAGGAGGATGAGACTGAAGCTTTCTTT. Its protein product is CASSPQEDETEAFF. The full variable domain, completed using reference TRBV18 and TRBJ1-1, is NAGVMQNPRHLVRRRGQEARLRCSPMKGHSHVYWYRQLPEEGLKFMVYLQKENIIDESGMPKERFSAEFPKEGPSILRIQQVVRGDSAAYFCASSPQEDETEAFFGQGTRLTVV.

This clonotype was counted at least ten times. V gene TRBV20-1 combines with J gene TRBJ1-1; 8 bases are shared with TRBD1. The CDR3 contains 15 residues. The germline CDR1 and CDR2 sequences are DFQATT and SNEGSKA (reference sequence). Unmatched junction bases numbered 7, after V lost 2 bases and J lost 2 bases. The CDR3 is CSARMTGASNTEAFF. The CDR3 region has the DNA TGCAGTGCTAGAATGACAGGGGCCAGTAACACTGAAGCTTTCTTT.

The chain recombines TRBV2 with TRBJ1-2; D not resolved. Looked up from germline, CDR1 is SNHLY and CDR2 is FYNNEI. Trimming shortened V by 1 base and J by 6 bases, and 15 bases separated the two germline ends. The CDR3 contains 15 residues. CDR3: CASSEVGLFHDGYTF. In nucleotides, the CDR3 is TGTGCCAGCAGTGAAGTGGGTTTGTTTCATGATGGCTACACCTTC. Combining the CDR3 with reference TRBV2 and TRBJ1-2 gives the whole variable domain EPEVTQTPSHQVTQMGQEVILRCVPISNHLYFYWYRQILGQKVEFLVSFYNNEISEKSEIFDDQFSVERPDGSNFTLKIRSTKLEDSAMYFCASSEVGLFHDGYTFGSGTRLTVV.

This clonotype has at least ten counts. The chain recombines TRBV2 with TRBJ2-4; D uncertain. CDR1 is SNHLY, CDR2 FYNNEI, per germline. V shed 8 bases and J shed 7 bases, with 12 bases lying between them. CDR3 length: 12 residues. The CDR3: CASQAARNIQYF. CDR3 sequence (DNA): TGTGCCAGCCAAGCCGCAAGGAACATTCAGTACTTC.

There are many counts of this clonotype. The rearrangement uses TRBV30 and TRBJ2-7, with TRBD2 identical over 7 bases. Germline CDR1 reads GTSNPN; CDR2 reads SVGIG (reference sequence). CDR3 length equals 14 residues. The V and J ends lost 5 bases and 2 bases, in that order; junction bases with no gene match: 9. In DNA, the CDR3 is TGTGCCTGGGACCCTAGCGGAGCCACCTACGAGCAGTACTTC. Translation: CAWDPSGATYEQYF.

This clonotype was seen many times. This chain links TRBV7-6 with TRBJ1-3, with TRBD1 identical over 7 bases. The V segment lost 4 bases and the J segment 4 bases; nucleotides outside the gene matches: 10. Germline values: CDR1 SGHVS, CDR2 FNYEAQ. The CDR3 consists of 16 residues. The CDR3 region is CASSYSTGMSGNTIYF. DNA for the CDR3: TGTGCCAGCAGCTACTCGACAGGGATGTCAGGAAACACCATATATTTT.

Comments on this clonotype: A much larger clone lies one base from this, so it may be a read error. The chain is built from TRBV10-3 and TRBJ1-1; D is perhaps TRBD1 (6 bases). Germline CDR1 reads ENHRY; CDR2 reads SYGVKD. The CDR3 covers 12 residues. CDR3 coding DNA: TGTGCCATCAGTGAGAGGGGGAGTGAAGCTTTATTT. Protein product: CAISERGSEALF.

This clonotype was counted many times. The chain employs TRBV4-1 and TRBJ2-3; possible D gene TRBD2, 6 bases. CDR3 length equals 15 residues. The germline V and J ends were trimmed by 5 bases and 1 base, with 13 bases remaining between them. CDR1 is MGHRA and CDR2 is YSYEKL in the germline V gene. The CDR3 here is CASSYGGVGTDTQYF. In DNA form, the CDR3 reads TGCGCCAGCAGCTACGGGGGAGTGGGCACAGATACGCAGTATTTT.

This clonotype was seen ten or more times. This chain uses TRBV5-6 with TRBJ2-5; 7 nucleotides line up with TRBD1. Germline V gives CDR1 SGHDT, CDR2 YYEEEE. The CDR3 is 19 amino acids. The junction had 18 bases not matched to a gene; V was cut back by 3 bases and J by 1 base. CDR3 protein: CASSSMNDRDRYLQETQYF. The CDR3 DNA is TGTGCCAGCAGCTCTATGAATGACCGGGACAGATACCTCCAAGAGACCCAGTACTTC. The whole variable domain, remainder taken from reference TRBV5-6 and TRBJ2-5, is DAGVTQSPTHLIKTRGQQVTLRCSPKSGHDTVSWYQQALGQGPQFIFQYYEEEERQRGNFPDRFSGHQFPNYSSELNVNALLLGDSALYLCASSSMNDRDRYLQETQYFGPGTRLLVL.

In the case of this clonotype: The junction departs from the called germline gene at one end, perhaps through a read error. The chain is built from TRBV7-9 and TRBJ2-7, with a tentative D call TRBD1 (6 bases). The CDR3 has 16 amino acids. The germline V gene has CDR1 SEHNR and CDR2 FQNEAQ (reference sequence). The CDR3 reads CASSSSADRPSYEQCF. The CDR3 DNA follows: TGTGCCAGCAGCTCCAGCGCGGACAGACCTTCCTACGAGCAGTGCTTC. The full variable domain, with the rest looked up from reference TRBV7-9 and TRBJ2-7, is DTGVSQNPRHKITKRGQNVTFRCDPISEHNRLYWYRQTLGQGPEFLTYFQNEAQLEKSRLLSDRFSAERPKGSFSTLEIQRTEQGDSAMYLCASSSSADRPSYEQCFGPGTRLTVT.